The 18 T cell receptor beta chains presented below share a single source sample, sequenced in a study of Tregs in tolerant kidney transplant recipients. TCRdb's copy holds only in-frame clones and misses some; the assay was immunoSEQ multiplex PCR. The sample carries some 80,000 clones, 95% to 98% recorded once. This material consisted of CD4+ T cells from blood, taken before the transplant. The receptors originated from a human donor who received a combined kidney and bone marrow transplant.

In its sample, this clone was seen once. At one of its ends the junction is not consistent with the germline gene, which may arise from a read error. V is TRBV18 and J is TRBJ2-7; the match to TRBD1 covers 7 bases. Germline V gives CDR1 KGHSH, CDR2 LQKENI. The CDR3 covers 14 residues. The CDR3 loop is CASSPGQASYGQYF. The CDR3 nucleotides are TGTGCCAGCTCACCAGGACAGGCCTCCTACGGGCAGTACTTC.

The chain couples TRBV2 to TRBJ2-4; D is possibly TRBD2 (5 bases). Trimming shortened V by 7 bases and J by 0 bases, and 7 bases separated the two germline ends. The germline V gene encodes CDR1 SNHLY and CDR2 FYNNEI. The CDR3 consists of 13 residues. The CDR3 DNA is TGTGCCAGCAAAGGACTAGCCAAAAACATTCAGTACTTC. Translated: CASKGLAKNIQYF.

This clone was recorded only once. The chain is built from TRBV5-1 and TRBJ1-1; TRBD1 is a possible D gene (5 bases). V shed 3 bases and J shed 3 bases, with 9 bases lying between them. CDR3 length: 13 amino acids. CDR1 and CDR2 from the germline V gene are SGHRS and YFSETQ. DNA of the CDR3: TGCGCCAGCAGCTCACAGGCCGACACTGAAGCTTTCTTT. Protein: CASSSQADTEAFF. Variable domain in full (rest from reference TRBV5-1 and TRBJ1-1): KAGVTQTPRYLIKTRGQQVTLSCSPISGHRSVSWYQQTPGQGLQFLFEYFSETQRNKGNFPGRFSGRQFSNSRSEMNVSTLELGDSALYLCASSSQADTEAFFGQGTRLTVV.

V is TRBV21-1 and J is TRBJ1-3. TRBV21-1 is classified as a pseudogene. The CDR3 consists of 17 residues. CDR3: CASSKGEGIGIGNTIYF. CDR3 in DNA: TGTGCCAGCAGCAAAGGGGAGGGGATCGGAATTGGAAACACCATATATTTT.

The rearrangement joins TRBV10-3 to TRBJ1-3; the match to TRBD1 covers 8 bases. The CDR3 contains 14 residues. J was trimmed by 3 bases and V by 9 bases; bases with no gene match: 7. Germline assignment: CDR1 ENHRY and CDR2 SYGVKD. The CDR3: CAIGRQGHGNTIYF. CDR3 DNA sequence: TGTGCCATTGGGCGACAGGGGCATGGAAACACCATATATTTT.

The chain has TRBV11-2 and TRBJ2-3, with a weak D call TRBD1 (6 bases). This CDR3 has 14 amino acids. Per germline, CDR1 SGHAT and CDR2 FQNNGV. V lost 4 bases, J lost 5 bases, and 13 bases lay in between. In DNA form, the CDR3 reads TGTGCCAGCAGCTACCGGACAGCTAGAGATACGCAGTATTTT. Protein sequence: CASSYRTARDTQYF.

The V call is TRBV4-2, the J call TRBJ2-7, with TRBD2 matching 8 bases. Germline V gene sequence: CDR1 LGHNA, CDR2 YNFKEQ. There are 18 residues in the CDR3. Unmatched junction bases numbered 14, after V lost 3 bases and J lost 1 base. The CDR3 region is CASSQHYSTSGMSYEQYF. The CDR3 region has the DNA TGTGCCAGCAGCCAGCACTATTCTACTAGCGGAATGTCCTACGAGCAGTACTTC.

The rearrangement links TRBV7-2 to TRBJ1-2; TRBD1 aligns across 9 bases. The CDR3 has 14 residues. J gave up 4 bases and V 5 bases, and 5 bases lay outside the gene matches. Germline CDR1 and CDR2: SGHTA and FQGNSA. The chain's CDR3 is CASSIMGQGYGYTF. The CDR3 DNA reads TGTGCCAGCAGCATAATGGGACAGGGCTATGGCTACACCTTC.

This sequence joins TRBV7-6 and TRBJ1-3; TRBD1 aligns across 7 bases. This CDR3 is 16 amino acids long. Germline CDR1 reads SGHVS; CDR2 reads FNYEAQ. After removal of 5 bases from V and 8 bases from J, the junction contained 15 bases not matched to a gene. CDR3 amino acids: CASSHTGVPQGDTIYF. The CDR3 DNA reads as TGTGCCAGCAGCCACACGGGAGTTCCCCAGGGGGACACCATATATTTT.

The V call is TRBV28, the J call TRBJ2-7; TRBD1 matches at 8 bases. Germline V lookup: CDR1 MDHEN, CDR2 SYDVKM. The CDR3 totals 15 residues. V trimming: 2 bases; J trimming: 3 bases; junction bases outside the gene matches: 6. CDR3 bases: TGTGCCAGCAGTTTACCGGGACAGGCAATCTACGAGCAGTACTTC. Translating gives CASSLPGQAIYEQYF.

The rearrangement links TRBV4-2 to TRBJ2-7; no definite D call. Germline V lookup: CDR1 LGHNA, CDR2 YNFKEQ. This CDR3 comprises 15 residues. The ends were cut back, 0 bases at V and 0 bases at J, with 9 bases in the middle. CDR3: CASSQEIFSSYEQYF. The CDR3 coding sequence is TGTGCCAGCAGCCAAGAAATTTTCAGCTCCTACGAGCAGTACTTC.

In this sample, this clone turned up once. The chain carries TRBV6-5 and TRBJ2-5; 9 nucleotides agree with TRBD2. The J call may be wrong; the DNA end is better matched by TRBJ2-7. CDR3 length: 13 residues. CDR1 is MNHEY, CDR2 SVGAGI, per germline. CDR3 sequence (DNA): TGTGCCAGCAGTCGGCGGGAGGGCTACGAGCAGTACTTC. It encodes CASSRREGYEQYF.

The chain uses TRBV5-1 and TRBJ2-3; tentative D call: TRBD1 (5 bases). The length of the CDR3 is 14 residues. Trimming stripped 4 bases from V and 0 bases from J, with 9 bases between. Germline CDR1 SGHRS, CDR2 YFSETQ. The CDR3 DNA is TGCGCCAGCAGCCCCGGACAAAGCACAGATACGCAGTATTTT. It codes for CASSPGQSTDTQYF. The variable domain in full, with the rest retrieved from reference TRBV5-1 and TRBJ2-3, is KAGVTQTPRYLIKTRGQQVTLSCSPISGHRSVSWYQQTPGQGLQFLFEYFSETQRNKGNFPGRFSGRQFSNSRSEMNVSTLELGDSALYLCASSPGQSTDTQYFGPGTRLTVL.

This clone was observed once. DNA for the CDR3: TGTGCCACCAAATCGGGAGGACTAGGCAAAGAGACCCAGTACTTC. It is translated as CATKSGGLGKETQYF. This chain joins TRBV19 and TRBJ2-5; TRBD2 aligns across 7 bases. With 10 bases clipped from V and 3 bases from J, the junction kept 14 bases outside the gene matches. Germline V gene lookup returns CDR1 LNHDA and CDR2 SQIVND (reference sequence). This CDR3 spans 15 amino acids.

The chain joins TRBV18 to TRBJ1-4; D might be TRBD1 (6 bases). V dropped 4 bases and J dropped 7 bases, with 16 bases sitting between them. The CDR3 length is 15 residues. Germline V lookup: CDR1 KGHSH, CDR2 LQKENI. CDR3 bases: TGTGCCAGCTCACTCCCAGGGGCGCCTATTGAAAAACTGTTTTTT. It encodes CASSLPGAPIEKLFF. Combining the CDR3 with reference TRBV18 and TRBJ1-4 gives the whole variable domain NAGVMQNPRHLVRRRGQEARLRCSPMKGHSHVYWYRQLPEEGLKFMVYLQKENIIDESGMPKERFSAEFPKEGPSILRIQQVVRGDSAAYFCASSLPGAPIEKLFFGSGTQLSVL.

V is TRBV4-2 and J is TRBJ1-4, with D perhaps TRBD1 (6 bases). V gave up 0 bases and J gave up 0 bases, with 8 bases separating them. Germline CDR1 reads LGHNA; CDR2 reads YNFKEQ. The CDR3 is 16 amino acids. CDR3 loop: CASSQERTATNEKLFF. CDR3 bases: TGTGCCAGCAGCCAAGAGCGGACAGCAACTAATGAAAAACTGTTTTTT.

The rearrangement uses TRBV7-2 and TRBJ2-7, with 13 bases identical to TRBD2. This CDR3 spans 16 amino acids. With V trimmed by 5 bases and J by 3 bases, 7 bases remained unmatched. CDR1 is SGHTA, CDR2 FQGNSA, per germline. For the CDR3, the DNA is TGTGCCAGCAGCGACACTAGCGGGGGGGCTTTCTACGAGCAGTACTTC. Translated: CASSDTSGGAFYEQYF.

The rearrangement joins TRBV11-3 to TRBJ2-7; unclear D gene. The CDR3 runs 15 residues. In germline, CDR1 is SGHNT, CDR2 YENEEA. With 2 bases removed from V and 5 bases from J, the gap between germline ends came to 16 bases. CDR3 coding DNA: TGTGCCAGCAGCTTATTCGGGTACGGTGGCGACGAGCAGTACTTC. This translates into CASSLFGYGGDEQYF.